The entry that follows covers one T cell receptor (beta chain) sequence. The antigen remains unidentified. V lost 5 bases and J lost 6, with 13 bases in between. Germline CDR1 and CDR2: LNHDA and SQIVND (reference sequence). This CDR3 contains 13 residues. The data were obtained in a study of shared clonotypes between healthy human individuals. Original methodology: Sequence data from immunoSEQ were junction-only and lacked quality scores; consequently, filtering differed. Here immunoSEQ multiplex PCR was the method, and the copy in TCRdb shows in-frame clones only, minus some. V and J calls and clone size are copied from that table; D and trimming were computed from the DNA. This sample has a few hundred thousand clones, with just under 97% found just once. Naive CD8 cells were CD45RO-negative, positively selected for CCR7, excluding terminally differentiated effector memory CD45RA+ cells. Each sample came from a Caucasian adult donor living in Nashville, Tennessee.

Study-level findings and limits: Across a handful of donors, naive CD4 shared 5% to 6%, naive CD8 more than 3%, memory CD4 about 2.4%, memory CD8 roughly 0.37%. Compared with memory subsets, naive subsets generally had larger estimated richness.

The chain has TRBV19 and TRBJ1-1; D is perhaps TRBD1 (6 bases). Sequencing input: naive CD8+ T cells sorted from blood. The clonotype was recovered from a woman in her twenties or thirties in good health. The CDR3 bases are TGTGCCAGTAGTGCAGGGGTTGCTGCTGAAGCTTTCTTT. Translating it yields CASSAGVAAEAFF.